This is a list of T cell receptor beta chains from one sample in a study of blood T cell repertoires in COVID-19. The data were produced by immunoSEQ multiplex PCR, yet TCRdb's version contains in-frame clones alone and is incomplete. The table has about 150,000 clones, approximately 92% seen once. What was sequenced was peripheral blood. The receptors derive from a woman in her 40s with acute or convalescent COVID-19. CDR3s include the opening cysteine and the closing phenylalanine or tryptophan. Each record gives: J gene, V gene, D gene, clone size, CDR3 protein, CDR3 DNA. A D gene is named only where the DNA matches it firmly. Clone size is given for some rows only: seen once, a few or many times, or a class if the clone is expanded.

J: TRBJ2-7; V: TRBV3-1/TRBV3-2; D: TRBD1; size: NA; CDR3: CASSQDQGVGEQYF; DNA: TGTGCCAGCAGCCAAGACCAGGGGGTAGGCGAGCAGTACTTC
J: TRBJ1-1; V: TRBV29-1; D: NA; size: NA; CDR3: CSVVFAYRVMNTEAFF; DNA: TGCAGCGTTGTCTTTGCATACAGAGTCATGAACACTGAAGCTTTCTTT
J: TRBJ1-3; V: TRBV29-1; D: NA; size: NA; CDR3: CSVELVGSGNTIYF; DNA: TGCAGCGTTGAACTAGTGGGCTCTGGAAACACCATATATTTT
J: TRBJ2-1; V: TRBV9; D: NA; size: few; CDR3: CASSALGGTNNEQFF; DNA: TGTGCCAGCAGCGCCCTCGGCGGGACGAACAATGAGCAGTTCTTC
J: TRBJ1-3; V: TRBV5-6; D: NA; size: NA; CDR3: CASSSGGGPGNTIYF; DNA: TGTGCCAGCAGCAGTGGGGGGGGACCCGGAAACACCATATATTTT
J: TRBJ2-7; V: TRBV11-2; D: TRBD1; size: NA; CDR3: CASSLAWDRGYEQYF; DNA: TGTGCCAGCAGCTTAGCTTGGGACAGGGGTTACGAGCAGTACTTC
J: TRBJ1-1; V: TRBV14; D: TRBD1; size: NA; CDR3: CASSLQQGTEAFF; DNA: TGTGCCAGCAGCTTACAACAGGGGACTGAAGCTTTCTTT
J: TRBJ2-1; V: TRBV19; D: NA; size: NA; CDR3: CASSISGAGASYNEQFF; DNA: TGTGCCAGTAGTATTAGTGGGGCGGGGGCCTCCTACAATGAGCAGTTCTTC
J: TRBJ1-4; V: TRBV27; D: NA; size: NA; CDR3: CASSLGGNEKLFF; DNA: TGTGCCAGCAGTTTGGGAGGGAATGAAAAACTGTTTTTT
J: TRBJ2-7; V: TRBV15; D: TRBD1; size: NA; CDR3: CATSRDRTGKGTYF; DNA: TGTGCCACCAGCAGAGATCGGACAGGGAAGGGGACGTACTTC
J: TRBJ2-7; V: TRBV7-4; D: NA; size: NA; CDR3: CASSLAGDEQYF; DNA: TGTGCCAGCAGCTTGGCAGGGGACGAGCAGTACTTC
J: TRBJ2-3; V: TRBV27; D: NA; size: few; CDR3: CASSPLRADTQYF; DNA: TGTGCCAGCAGTCCGCTCAGGGCAGATACGCAGTATTTT
J: TRBJ2-3; V: TRBV14; D: TRBD1; size: NA; CDR3: CATGQGGTDTQYF; DNA: TGTGCCACCGGACAGGGGGGCACAGATACGCAGTATTTT
J: TRBJ2-3; V: TRBV13; D: TRBD2; size: NA; CDR3: CASSNPGGPVDTQYF; DNA: TGTGCCAGCAGCAATCCGGGAGGGCCTGTAGATACGCAGTATTTT
J: TRBJ2-1; V: TRBV5-6; D: NA; size: NA; CDR3: CASSLASPGVGEQFF; DNA: TGTGCCAGCAGCTTGGCCTCCCCGGGGGTCGGTGAGCAGTTCTTC
J: TRBJ2-1; V: TRBV28; D: TRBD2; size: NA; CDR3: CASSYGGGYYNEQFF; DNA: TGTGCCAGCAGTTATGGGGGGGGGTACTACAATGAGCAGTTCTTC
J: TRBJ2-3; V: TRBV2; D: NA; size: NA; CDR3: CASSHREWGTDTQYF; DNA: TGTGCCAGCAGCCACAGGGAGTGGGGCACAGATACGCAGTATTTT
J: TRBJ1-2; V: TRBV24-1; D: NA; size: NA; CDR3: CATSDELSTNYGYTF; DNA: TGTGCCACCAGTGACGAGCTGTCAACTAACTATGGCTACACCTTC
J: TRBJ1-5; V: TRBV4-1; D: TRBD1; size: NA; CDR3: CASSQTWMPDRVGQPQHF; DNA: TGCGCCAGCAGCCAGACTTGGATGCCAGACAGGGTCGGTCAGCCCCAGCATTTT
J: TRBJ2-3; V: TRBV7-7; D: NA; size: NA; CDR3: CASSLDGGTTDTQYF; DNA: TGTGCCAGCAGCCTAGATGGAGGTACCACAGATACGCAGTATTTT
J: TRBJ2-1; V: TRBV10-2; D: TRBD2; size: once; CDR3: CASSGTSRPLYNEQFF; DNA: TGCGCCAGCAGTGGGACTAGCAGGCCCCTTTACAATGAGCAGTTCTTC
J: TRBJ1-4; V: TRBV30; D: TRBD1; size: NA; CDR3: CAWNRGREKLFF; DNA: TGTGCCTGGAACAGGGGGCGGGAAAAACTGTTTTTT
J: TRBJ2-2; V: TRBV3-1/TRBV3-2; D: TRBD2; size: NA; CDR3: CASSQASGGFGELFF; DNA: TGTGCCAGCAGCCAAGCCAGCGGGGGGTTCGGGGAGCTGTTTTTT
J: TRBJ2-3; V: TRBV27; D: TRBD2; size: NA; CDR3: CASSLRGLAGDTQYF; DNA: TGTGCCAGCAGTTTACGTGGACTAGCGGGAGATACGCAGTATTTT
J: TRBJ2-1; V: TRBV5-8; D: TRBD2; size: once; CDR3: CASSLERGASGGPYNEQFF; DNA: TGTGCCAGCAGCTTGGAGAGGGGAGCTAGCGGGGGCCCCTACAATGAGCAGTTCTTC
J: TRBJ2-7; V: TRBV27; D: NA; size: NA; CDR3: CASSYGRGSYEQYF; DNA: TGTGCCAGCAGCTATGGGAGGGGGTCCTACGAGCAGTACTTC
J: TRBJ2-5; V: TRBV21-1; D: NA; size: NA; CDR3: CASSKVTGPAGGVRQETQYF; DNA: TGTGCCAGCAGCAAAGTCACAGGGCCAGCGGGAGGGGTTCGGCAAGAGACCCAGTACTTC
J: TRBJ1-5; V: TRBV28; D: NA; size: NA; CDR3: CASSLRGRNQPQHF; DNA: TGTGCCAGCAGTCTTAGGGGTCGCAATCAGCCCCAGCATTTT
J: TRBJ2-1; V: TRBV7-2; D: TRBD2; size: NA; CDR3: CASSLLAGFSYNEQFF; DNA: TGTGCCAGCAGCTTATTAGCGGGTTTCTCCTACAATGAGCAGTTCTTC
J: TRBJ2-2; V: TRBV15; D: NA; size: NA; CDR3: CATSREDRRNTGELFF; DNA: TGTGCCACCAGCAGAGAGGACAGAAGAAACACCGGGGAGCTGTTTTTT
J: TRBJ2-7; V: TRBV7-2; D: NA; size: NA; CDR3: CASSSFSGEGYGQYF; DNA: TGTGCCAGCAGCTCCTTCAGCGGAGAAGGTTACGGGCAGTACTTC
J: TRBJ2-2; V: TRBV5-1; D: NA; size: NA; CDR3: CASSLAGTTTGELFF; DNA: TGCGCCAGCAGCTTGGCCGGGACAACCACCGGGGAGCTGTTTTTT
J: TRBJ1-5; V: TRBV19; D: TRBD1; size: NA; CDR3: CASSQDRVQPQHF; DNA: TGTGCCAGTAGCCAAGACAGGGTTCAGCCCCAGCATTTT
J: TRBJ1-5; V: TRBV27; D: NA; size: NA; CDR3: CASSQWSTSNNQPQHF; DNA: TGTGCCAGCAGCCAATGGTCCACTTCAAACAATCAGCCCCAGCATTTT
J: TRBJ1-1; V: TRBV4-1; D: NA; size: NA; CDR3: CASSQDPGMNTEAFF; DNA: TGCGCCAGCAGCCAAGATCCGGGGATGAACACTGAAGCTTTCTTT
J: TRBJ1-5; V: TRBV19; D: TRBD1; size: NA; CDR3: CASSRGQGLNNQPQHF; DNA: TGTGCCAGTAGTAGAGGACAGGGACTGAATAATCAGCCCCAGCATTTT
J: TRBJ2-6; V: TRBV11-2; D: TRBD1; size: NA; CDR3: CASSSTGVLPVLTF; DNA: TGTGCCAGCAGCTCCACAGGGGTTCTCCCCGTCCTGACTTTC
J: TRBJ1-4; V: TRBV7-9; D: TRBD1; size: once; CDR3: CASSLDPGTGEKLFF; DNA: TGTGCCAGCAGCTTAGACCCCGGGACAGGGGAAAAACTGTTTTTT
J: TRBJ2-3; V: TRBV7-3; D: TRBD1; size: NA; CDR3: CASSHQGAGADTQYF; DNA: TGTGCCAGCAGCCACCAGGGGGCCGGAGCAGATACGCAGTATTTT
J: TRBJ2-1; V: TRBV19; D: NA; size: NA; CDR3: CASSIETGIEQFF; DNA: TGTGCCAGTAGTATAGAGACAGGAATCGAGCAGTTCTTC
J: TRBJ1-1; V: TRBV12-3/TRBV12-4; D: NA; size: NA; CDR3: CASSLASERTTF; DNA: TGTGCCAGCAGTTTAGCTAGTGAGAGGACAACTTTT
J: TRBJ2-1; V: TRBV5-5; D: NA; size: NA; CDR3: CASSTFSPTNNEQFF; DNA: TGTGCCAGCAGCACCTTTTCCCCTACGAACAATGAGCAGTTCTTC
J: TRBJ1-1; V: TRBV2; D: TRBD1; size: NA; CDR3: CASSINQGAYTEAFF; DNA: TGTGCCAGCAGTATAAATCAGGGGGCTTACACTGAAGCTTTCTTT
J: TRBJ1-4; V: TRBV5-6; D: NA; size: NA; CDR3: CASSSSEVGKLFF; DNA: TGTGCCAGCAGCTCGAGCGAGGTTGGGAAACTGTTTTTT
J: TRBJ2-2; V: TRBV27; D: TRBD2; size: once; CDR3: CASSLLGGTGELFF; DNA: TGTGCCAGCAGTTTACTCGGGGGGACCGGGGAGCTGTTTTTT
J: TRBJ2-1; V: TRBV13; D: TRBD2; size: NA; CDR3: CASSLDGWGLAGNNEQFF; DNA: TGTGCCAGCAGCTTAGATGGGTGGGGACTAGCGGGAAACAATGAGCAGTTCTTC
J: TRBJ2-4; V: TRBV11-2; D: TRBD2; size: once; CDR3: CASSPERGSKNIQYF; DNA: TGTGCCAGCAGCCCAGAGCGGGGGTCAAAAAACATTCAGTACTTC
J: TRBJ2-7; V: TRBV29-1; D: TRBD2; size: NA; CDR3: CSVRTSGVGEQYF; DNA: TGCAGCGTTCGGACTAGCGGGGTTGGAGAGCAGTACTTC
J: TRBJ2-5; V: TRBV24-1; D: TRBD1; size: NA; CDR3: CATSDLRPGQGRETQYF; DNA: TGTGCCACCAGTGATTTGCGCCCGGGACAGGGGAGAGAGACCCAGTACTTC
J: TRBJ2-7; V: TRBV7-9; D: NA; size: NA; CDR3: CASSLADRGYEQYF; DNA: TGTGCCAGCAGCTTAGCGGATAGGGGGTACGAGCAGTACTTC
J: TRBJ2-7; V: TRBV18; D: NA; size: NA; CDR3: CASSEDSFTLSYEQYF; DNA: TGTGCCAGCTCAGAGGACAGCTTCACTCTATCCTACGAGCAGTACTTC
J: TRBJ2-5; V: TRBV9; D: TRBD2; size: NA; CDR3: CASSVIAGAQETQYF; DNA: TGTGCCAGCAGCGTTATAGCGGGGGCCCAAGAGACCCAGTACTTC
J: TRBJ2-5; V: TRBV7-8; D: TRBD1; size: NA; CDR3: CASTQTGLRETQYF; DNA: TGTGCCAGCACCCAGACAGGGTTAAGAGAGACCCAGTACTTC
J: TRBJ2-7; V: TRBV6-5; D: NA; size: once; CDR3: CASSLELAGYEQYF; DNA: TGTGCCAGCAGCTTGGAACTAGCTGGCTACGAGCAGTACTTC
J: TRBJ2-7; V: TRBV4-2; D: TRBD2; size: NA; CDR3: CASSQDQAGGDSYEQYF; DNA: TGTGCCAGCAGCCAAGATCAGGCGGGGGGAGACTCCTACGAGCAGTACTTC
J: TRBJ2-2; V: TRBV6-6; D: NA; size: NA; CDR3: CAGRDSGTGELFF; DNA: TGTGCCGGACGGGACTCTGGCACCGGGGAGCTGTTTTTT
J: TRBJ1-6; V: TRBV15; D: TRBD1; size: NA; CDR3: CATSRDRWQGVRNSPLHF; DNA: TGTGCCACCAGCAGAGATCGTTGGCAGGGGGTGCGGAATTCACCCCTCCACTTT
J: TRBJ1-1; V: TRBV30; D: NA; size: NA; CDR3: CAWRYQGNTEAFF; DNA: TGTGCCTGGAGGTACCAGGGGAACACTGAAGCTTTCTTT
J: TRBJ2-7; V: TRBV4-1; D: TRBD1; size: NA; CDR3: CASSQWSGTGLGEQYF; DNA: TGCGCCAGCAGCCAATGGTCCGGGACAGGGTTAGGAGAGCAGTACTTC
J: TRBJ2-2; V: TRBV3-1/TRBV3-2; D: NA; size: NA; CDR3: CASRRKSGDTGELFF; DNA: TGTGCCAGCAGACGTAAATCAGGTGACACCGGGGAGCTGTTTTTT